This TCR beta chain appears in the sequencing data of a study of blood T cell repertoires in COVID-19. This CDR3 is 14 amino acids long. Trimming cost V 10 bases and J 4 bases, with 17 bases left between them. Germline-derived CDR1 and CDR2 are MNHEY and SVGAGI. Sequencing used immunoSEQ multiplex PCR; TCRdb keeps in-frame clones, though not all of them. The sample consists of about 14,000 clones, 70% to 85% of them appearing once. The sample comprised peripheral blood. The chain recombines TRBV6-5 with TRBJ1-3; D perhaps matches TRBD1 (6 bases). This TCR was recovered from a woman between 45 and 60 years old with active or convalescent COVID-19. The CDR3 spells CATLTGSSGNTIYF. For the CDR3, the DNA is TGTGCCACTCTAACAGGGTCGTCGGGAAACACCATATATTTT.